The entry below describes one T cell receptor beta chain. Antigen specificity is unknown. The sample belongs to a study of a mutant IDH1 vaccine in newly diagnosed glioma. Whole-study findings and limits: Vaccine-induced immune responses occurred in more than 85% of patients.

Here immunoSEQ multiplex PCR was the method, and the copy in TCRdb shows in-frame clones only, minus some. The top ten clones hold 5% to 6.5% of a sample with some 58,000 clones, roughly 81% of them seen once. From germline, CDR1 is LGHNA and CDR2 YNFKEQ. The CDR3 has 16 residues. V dropped 4 bases and J dropped 3; count of bases not matched to a gene: 8. Time point reported: week 35, safety follow-up. Each dose delivered 300 ug of mutant IDH1 20-mer peptide subcutaneously with imiquimod. The rearrangement uses TRBV4-2 and TRBJ1-3, with 8 nucleotides matching TRBD1. This TCR was sampled from a man aged 35-49 years with glioma. The sample was PBMCs, taken from a glioma patient whose treatment included an IDH1 peptide vaccine. The chain's CDR3 is CASSRRAGGSGNTIYF. Written as DNA, the CDR3 is TGTGCCAGCAGCCGTCGAGCAGGGGGCAGTGGAAACACCATATATTTT.